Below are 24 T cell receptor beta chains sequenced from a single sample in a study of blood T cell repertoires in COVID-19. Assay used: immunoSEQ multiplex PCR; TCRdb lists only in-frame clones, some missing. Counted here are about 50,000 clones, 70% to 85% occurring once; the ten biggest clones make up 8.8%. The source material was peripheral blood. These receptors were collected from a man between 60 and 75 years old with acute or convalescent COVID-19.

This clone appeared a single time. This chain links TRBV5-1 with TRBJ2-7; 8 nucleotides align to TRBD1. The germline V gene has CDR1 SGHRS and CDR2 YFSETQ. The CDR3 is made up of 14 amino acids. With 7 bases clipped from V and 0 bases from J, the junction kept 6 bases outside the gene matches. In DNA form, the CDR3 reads TGCGCCAGCTCAACCGGGACAGGCTCCTACGAGCAGTACTTC. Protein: CASSTGTGSYEQYF.

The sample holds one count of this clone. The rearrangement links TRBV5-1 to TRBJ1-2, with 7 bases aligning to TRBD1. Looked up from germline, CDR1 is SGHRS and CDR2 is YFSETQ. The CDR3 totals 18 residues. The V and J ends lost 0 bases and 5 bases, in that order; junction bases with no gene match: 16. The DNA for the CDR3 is TGCGCCAGCAGCTTGGCCGGAGGACAGGCCCTCTCGAGGTATGGCTACACCTTC. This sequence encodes CASSLAGGQALSRYGYTF.

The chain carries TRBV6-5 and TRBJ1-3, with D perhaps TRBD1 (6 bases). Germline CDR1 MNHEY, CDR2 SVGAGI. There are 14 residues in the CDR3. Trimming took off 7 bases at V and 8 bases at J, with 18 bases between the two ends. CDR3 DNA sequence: TGTGCCAGCACCACTACAGGGTACGGGGACACCATATATTTT. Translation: CASTTTGYGDTIYF.

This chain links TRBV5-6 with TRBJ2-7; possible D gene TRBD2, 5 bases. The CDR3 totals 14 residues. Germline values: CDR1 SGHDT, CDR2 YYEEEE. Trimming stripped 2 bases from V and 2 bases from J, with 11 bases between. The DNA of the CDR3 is TGTGCCAGCAGCTTCGGGGTCGGCGCCTACGAGCAGTACTTC. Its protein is CASSFGVGAYEQYF.

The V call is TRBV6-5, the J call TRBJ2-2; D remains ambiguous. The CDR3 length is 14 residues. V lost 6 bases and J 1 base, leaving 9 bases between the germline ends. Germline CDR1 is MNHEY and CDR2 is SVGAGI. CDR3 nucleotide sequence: TGTGCCAGCAGGCGCAGGATGAACACCGGGGAGCTGTTTTTT. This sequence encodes CASRRRMNTGELFF.

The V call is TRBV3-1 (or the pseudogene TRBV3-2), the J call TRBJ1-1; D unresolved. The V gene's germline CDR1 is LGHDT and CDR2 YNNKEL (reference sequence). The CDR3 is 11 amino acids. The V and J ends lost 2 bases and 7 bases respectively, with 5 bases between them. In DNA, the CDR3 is TGTGCCAGCAGCCAACACTATGAAGCTTTCTTT. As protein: CASSQHYEAFF.

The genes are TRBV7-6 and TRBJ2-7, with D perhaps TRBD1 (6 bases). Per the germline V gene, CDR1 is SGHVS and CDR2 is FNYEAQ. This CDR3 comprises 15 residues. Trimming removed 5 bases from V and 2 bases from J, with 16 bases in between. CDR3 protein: CASSPTGNPTYEQYF. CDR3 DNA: TGTGCCAGCAGCCCCACAGGGAACCCAACCTACGAGCAGTACTTC. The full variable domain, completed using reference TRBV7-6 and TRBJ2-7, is GAGVSQSPRYKVTKRGQDVALRCDPISGHVSLYWYRQALGQGPEFLTYFNYEAQQDKSGLPNDRFSAERPEGSISTLTIQRTEQRDSAMYRCASSPTGNPTYEQYFGPGTRLTVT.

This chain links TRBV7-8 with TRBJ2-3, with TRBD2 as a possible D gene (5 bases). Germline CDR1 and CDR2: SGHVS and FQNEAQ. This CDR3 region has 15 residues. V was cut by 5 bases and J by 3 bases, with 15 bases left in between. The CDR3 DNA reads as TGTGCCAGCAGCCTCGGGGTTCACATAACAGATACGCAGTATTTT. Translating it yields CASSLGVHITDTQYF.

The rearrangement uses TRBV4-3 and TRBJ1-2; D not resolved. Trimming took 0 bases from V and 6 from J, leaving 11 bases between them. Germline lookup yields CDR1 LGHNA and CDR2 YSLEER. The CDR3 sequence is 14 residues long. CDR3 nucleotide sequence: TGCGCCAGCAGCCAAGATCTGGCCTCGCATGGCTACACCTTC. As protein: CASSQDLASHGYTF.

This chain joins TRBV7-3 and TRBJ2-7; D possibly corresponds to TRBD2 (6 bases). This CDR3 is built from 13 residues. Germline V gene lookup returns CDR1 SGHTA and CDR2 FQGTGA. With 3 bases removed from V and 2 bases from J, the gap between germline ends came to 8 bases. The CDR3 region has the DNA TGTGCCAGCAGCTTCGGGGGTACCTACGAGCAGTACTTC. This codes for CASSFGGTYEQYF.

The DNA for the CDR3 is TGTGCCAGCAGCCGTACAGGGGGCTACGAGCAGTACTTC. Translated, it gives CASSRTGGYEQYF. V and J are TRBV7-2 and TRBJ2-7, with TRBD1 matching over 8 bases. This CDR3 comprises 13 residues. The ends lost 5 bases at V and 3 bases at J; junction bases unmatched: 3. CDR1 and CDR2 (germline): SGHTA, FQGNSA.

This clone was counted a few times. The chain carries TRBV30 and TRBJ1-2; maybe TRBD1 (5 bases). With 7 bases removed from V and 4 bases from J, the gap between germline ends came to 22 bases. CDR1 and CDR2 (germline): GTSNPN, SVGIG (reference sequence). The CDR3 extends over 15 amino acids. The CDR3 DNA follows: TGTGCCTCCTGGAGCCAGGGAGGCTCTCGCTATGGCTACACCTTC. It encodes CASWSQGGSRYGYTF.

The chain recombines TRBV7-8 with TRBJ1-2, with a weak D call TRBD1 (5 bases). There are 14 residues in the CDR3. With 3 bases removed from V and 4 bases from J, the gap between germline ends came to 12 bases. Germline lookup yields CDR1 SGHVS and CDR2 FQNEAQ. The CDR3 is CASSFQGGGYGYTF. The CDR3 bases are TGTGCCAGCAGCTTCCAGGGCGGGGGCTATGGCTACACCTTC.

In DNA, the CDR3 is TGTGCCAGCAGCGTGGCGACAGGTCGGGAGCAGTACTTC. Amino acid sequence: CASSVATGREQYF. This chain links TRBV9 with TRBJ2-7, with D perhaps TRBD1 (6 bases). The CDR3 length is 13 residues. From germline, CDR1 is SGDLS and CDR2 YYNGEE. V lost 2 bases, J lost 7 bases, and 13 bases lay in between.

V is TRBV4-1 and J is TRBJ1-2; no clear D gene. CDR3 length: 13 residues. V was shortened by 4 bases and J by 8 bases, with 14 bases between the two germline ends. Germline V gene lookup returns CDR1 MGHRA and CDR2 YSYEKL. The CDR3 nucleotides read TGCGCCAGCAGCCCCCTGGGAGTATCCGGCTACACCTTC. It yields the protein CASSPLGVSGYTF.

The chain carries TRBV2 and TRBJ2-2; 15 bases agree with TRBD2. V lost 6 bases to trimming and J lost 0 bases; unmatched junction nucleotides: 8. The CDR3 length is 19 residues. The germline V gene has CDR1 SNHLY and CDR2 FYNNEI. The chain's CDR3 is CASRDPGLAGGSNTGELFF. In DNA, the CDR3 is TGTGCCAGCAGAGACCCGGGACTAGCGGGGGGCTCGAACACCGGGGAGCTGTTTTTT.

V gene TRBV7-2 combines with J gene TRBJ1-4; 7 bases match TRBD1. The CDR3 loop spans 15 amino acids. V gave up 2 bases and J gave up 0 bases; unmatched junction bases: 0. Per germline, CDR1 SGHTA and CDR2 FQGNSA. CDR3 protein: CASSLRGPTNEKLFF. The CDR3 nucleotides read TGTGCCAGCAGCTTAAGGGGGCCAACTAATGAAAAACTGTTTTTT. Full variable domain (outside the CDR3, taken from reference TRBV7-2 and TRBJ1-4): GAGVSQSPSNKVTEKGKDVELRCDPISGHTALYWYRQSLGQGLEFLIYFQGNSAPDKSGLPSDRFSAERTGGSVSTLTIQRTQQEDSAVYLCASSLRGPTNEKLFFGSGTQLSVL.

The CDR3 here is CASSYNTGGYGYTF. In nucleotides, the CDR3 is TGTGCCAGCAGTTATAACACGGGGGGGTATGGCTACACCTTC. The chain has TRBV6-5 and TRBJ1-2, with a tentative D call TRBD1 (5 bases). Germline loops: CDR1 MNHEY, CDR2 SVGAGI. This CDR3 is 14 amino acids long. V dropped 3 bases and J dropped 5 bases, with 13 bases sitting between them.

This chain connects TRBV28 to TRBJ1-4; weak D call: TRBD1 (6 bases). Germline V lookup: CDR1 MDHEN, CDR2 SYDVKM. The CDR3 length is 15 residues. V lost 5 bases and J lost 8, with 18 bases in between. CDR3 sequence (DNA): TGTGCCAGCAGTCCCGCCGCGGGGGCGAAGGAAAAACTGTTTTTT. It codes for CASSPAAGAKEKLFF. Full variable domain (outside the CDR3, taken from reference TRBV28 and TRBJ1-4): DVKVTQSSRYLVKRTGEKVFLECVQDMDHENMFWYRQDPGLGLRLIYFSYDVKMKEKGDIPEGYSVSREKKERFSLILESASTNQTSMYLCASSPAAGAKEKLFFGSGTQLSVL.

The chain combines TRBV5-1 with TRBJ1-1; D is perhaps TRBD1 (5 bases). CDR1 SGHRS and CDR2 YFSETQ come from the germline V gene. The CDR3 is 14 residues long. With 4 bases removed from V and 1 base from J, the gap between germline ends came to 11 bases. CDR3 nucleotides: TGCGCCAGCAGCCAGACAGTTAGGAACACTGAAGCTTTCTTT. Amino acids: CASSQTVRNTEAFF.

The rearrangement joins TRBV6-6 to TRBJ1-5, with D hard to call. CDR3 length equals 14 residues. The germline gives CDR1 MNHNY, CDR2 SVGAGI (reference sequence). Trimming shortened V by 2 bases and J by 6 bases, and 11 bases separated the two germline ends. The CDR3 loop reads CASSYSRDGQPQHF. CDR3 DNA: TGTGCCAGCAGTTACAGCCGAGATGGTCAGCCCCAGCATTTT.

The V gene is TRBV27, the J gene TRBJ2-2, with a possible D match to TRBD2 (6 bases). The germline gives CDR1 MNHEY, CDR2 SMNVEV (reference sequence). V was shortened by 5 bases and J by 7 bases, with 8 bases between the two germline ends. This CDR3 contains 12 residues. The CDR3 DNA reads TGTGCCAGCAGTGCGGGAATCGGGGAGCTGTTTTTT. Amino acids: CASSAGIGELFF.

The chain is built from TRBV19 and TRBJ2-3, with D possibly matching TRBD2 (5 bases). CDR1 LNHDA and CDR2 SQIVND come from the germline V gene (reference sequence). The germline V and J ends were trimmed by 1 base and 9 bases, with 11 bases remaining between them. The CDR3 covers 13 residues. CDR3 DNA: TGTGCCAGTAGTATAGCGGCCCGAGGGACGCAGTATTTT. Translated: CASSIAARGTQYF.

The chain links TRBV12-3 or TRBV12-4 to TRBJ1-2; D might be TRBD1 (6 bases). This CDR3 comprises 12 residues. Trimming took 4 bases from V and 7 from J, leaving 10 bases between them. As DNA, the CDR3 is TGTGCCAGCAGTTCAGACAGGACTGGCTACACCTTC. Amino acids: CASSSDRTGYTF.